The 17 T cell receptor beta chains below come from one sample, sequenced in a study of blood T cell repertoires in COVID-19. Generated by immunoSEQ multiplex PCR, the TCRdb table keeps only in-frame clones and is missing some. The sample lists 300,000 to 450,000 clones, 85% seen once, with 3.5% to 4% in the top ten. The sequenced sample was peripheral blood. Every receptor here comes from a woman younger than 30 with acute or convalescent COVID-19.

J is TRBJ2-4 and V is TRBV2, with TRBD1 as a possible D gene (7 bases). The V end was cut by 1 base, the J end by 4 bases, with 11 bases between. The germline CDR1 and CDR2 sequences are SNHLY and FYNNEI. This CDR3 spans 15 amino acids. The CDR3 DNA sequence: TGTGCCAGCAGTGAAGGGAGGGGGCTAAAAAACATTCAGTACTTC. It codes for CASSEGRGLKNIQYF. Combining the CDR3 with reference TRBV2 and TRBJ2-4 gives the whole variable domain EPEVTQTPSHQVTQMGQEVILRCVPISNHLYFYWYRQILGQKVEFLVSFYNNEISEKSEIFDDQFSVERPDGSNFTLKIRSTKLEDSAMYFCASSEGRGLKNIQYFGAGTRLSVL.

The V gene is TRBV2, the J gene TRBJ2-3, with 8 bases matching TRBD1. J gave up 6 bases and V 8 bases, and 10 bases lay outside the gene matches. From germline, CDR1 is SNHLY and CDR2 FYNNEI. This CDR3 contains 14 residues. The CDR3, as DNA: TGTGCCAGCGGGTTCAGGGGGCTAATTGATACGCAGTATTTT. This encodes CASGFRGLIDTQYF.

The chain employs TRBV2 and TRBJ1-6, with a tentative D call TRBD1 (5 bases). Germline CDR1 SNHLY, CDR2 FYNNEI. Trimming took 0 bases from V and 6 from J, leaving 9 bases between them. The CDR3 loop spans 15 amino acids. CDR3 nucleotide sequence: TGTGCCAGCAGTGAAGCGCAGGGAGGTAATTCACCCCTCCACTTT. Translated, it gives CASSEAQGGNSPLHF.

Comment on this clone: The same CDR3 also results from other DNA sequences found in this sample. The CDR3 protein is CASSLRGNYGYTF. Written as DNA, the CDR3 is TGCGCCAGCAGCTTGCGGGGTAACTATGGCTACACCTTC. The chain recombines TRBV5-1 with TRBJ1-2; D is undetermined. This CDR3 has 13 amino acids. V gave up 1 base and J gave up 1 base, with 5 bases separating them. Germline V gene sequence: CDR1 SGHRS, CDR2 YFSETQ.

This clone has a single count. The rearrangement links TRBV6-5 to TRBJ2-3, with D unclear. The germline CDR1 and CDR2 sequences are MNHEY and SVGAGI. V lost 3 bases, J lost 4 bases, and 8 bases lay in between. The CDR3 is 13 residues long. This CDR3 is CASSYISSDTQYF. CDR3 in DNA: TGTGCCAGCAGTTATATTAGTTCAGATACGCAGTATTTT.

The table lists this clone with a count of one. This chain joins TRBV27 and TRBJ2-5, with 7 bases fitting TRBD1. V shed 4 bases, J shed 5 bases, and the junction held 7 bases outside the gene matches. Germline-derived CDR1 and CDR2 are MNHEY and SMNVEV (reference sequence). The CDR3 is 14 amino acids. CDR3 coding DNA: TGTGCCAGCAGTTCAGACAGGGATGTGGAGACCCAGTACTTC. Translation: CASSSDRDVETQYF.

A remark on this clone: Possible read error: a much larger clone is one base away. The genes are TRBV19 and TRBJ1-6; the D is unclear. The CDR3 consists of 13 residues. V was cut by 5 bases and J by 14 bases, with 16 bases left in between. Germline values: CDR1 LNHDA, CDR2 SQIVND (reference sequence). The CDR3 nucleotides read TGTGCCAGTAGTGCGGAGGAAGGTAGGGCCCTCCACTTT. It is translated as CASSAEEGRALHF.

The rearrangement uses TRBV6-1 and TRBJ1-2; no reliable D call. V dropped 7 bases and J dropped 0 bases, with 15 bases sitting between them. The CDR3 totals 15 residues. Germline V gene lookup returns CDR1 MNHNS and CDR2 SASEGT. In DNA form, the CDR3 reads TGTGCCAGCACCACCCAGGCTCAAGCTAACTATGGCTACACCTTC. Amino acids: CASTTQAQANYGYTF.

The gene calls are TRBV30 and TRBJ1-2; TRBD1 matches at 7 bases. V dropped 3 bases and J dropped 4; count of bases not matched to a gene: 5. The CDR3 length is 13 residues. Germline V gives CDR1 GTSNPN, CDR2 SVGIG (reference sequence). CDR3 amino acids: CAWRAGQSYGYTF. CDR3 nucleotides: TGTGCCTGGAGGGCGGGACAGAGCTATGGCTACACCTTC.

The genes are TRBV7-3 and TRBJ2-7; D is perhaps TRBD2 (5 bases). The V gene's germline CDR1 is SGHTA and CDR2 FQGTGA. The V end was cut by 5 bases, the J end by 2 bases, with 16 bases between. The CDR3 is made up of 15 amino acids. The CDR3 loop reads CASSPGVSPTYEQYF. For the CDR3, the DNA is TGTGCCAGCAGCCCCGGGGTCTCTCCTACCTACGAGCAGTACTTC.

V gene TRBV28 combines with J gene TRBJ2-2; 7 bases fit TRBD2. With V trimmed by 6 bases and J by 7 bases, 11 bases remained unmatched. Germline values: CDR1 MDHEN, CDR2 SYDVKM. The CDR3 runs 15 residues. The CDR3 bases are TGTGCCAGCAGCCTACGACCGGGGGGTAACGGGGAGCTGTTTTTT. It is translated as CASSLRPGGNGELFF.

This sequence joins TRBV18 and TRBJ2-7, with D possibly being TRBD1 (5 bases). V dropped 0 bases and J dropped 2 bases, with 8 bases sitting between them. CDR3 length: 14 residues. CDR1 KGHSH and CDR2 LQKENI come from the germline V gene. CDR3 coding DNA: TGTGCCAGCTCACCACCGGGGCAGACCTACGAGCAGTACTTC. Translated: CASSPPGQTYEQYF.

The CDR3 region has the DNA TGTGCTAGTGGTTTGGCACTCTGGGGAGGGGCGAGCAATCAGCCCCAGCATTTT. Translation gives CASGLALWGGASNQPQHF. The chain carries TRBV12-5 and TRBJ1-5; perhaps TRBD1 as D (5 bases). V dropped 1 base and J dropped 1 base, with 17 bases sitting between them. In germline, CDR1 is LGHNT, CDR2 FRNRAP. The CDR3 has 18 amino acids.

CDR3 protein: CASSVGLGDRGHEQYF. For the CDR3, the DNA is TGTGCCAGCAGCGTAGGGTTGGGGGACAGGGGTCACGAGCAGTACTTC. The J gene is TRBJ2-7, the V gene TRBV9, with 10 positions matching TRBD1. The V gene end was trimmed by 0 bases and the J gene end by 5 bases; junction bases not matched to a gene: 8. Germline lookup yields CDR1 SGDLS and CDR2 YYNGEE. The CDR3 contains 16 residues. Combining the CDR3 with reference TRBV9 and TRBJ2-7 gives the whole variable domain DSGVTQTPKHLITATGQRVTLRCSPRSGDLSVYWYQQSLDQGLQFLIQYYNGEERAKGNILERFSAQQFPDLHSELNLSSLELGDSALYFCASSVGLGDRGHEQYFGPGTRLTVT.

This sequence joins TRBV19 and TRBJ2-5, with D perhaps matching TRBD2 (6 bases). The CDR3 runs to 13 residues. From germline, CDR1 is LNHDA and CDR2 SQIVND (reference sequence). V lost 6 bases, J lost 2 bases, and 10 bases lay in between. The CDR3, as DNA: TGTGCCAGTAGGGGGGGAAAGCAAGAGACCCAGTACTTC. Protein sequence: CASRGGKQETQYF.

V usage is TRBV9 and J usage is TRBJ2-7; TRBD2 agrees at 10 bases. The V gene's germline CDR1 is SGDLS and CDR2 YYNGEE. CDR3 length equals 15 residues. The junction had 6 bases not matched to a gene; V was cut back by 0 bases and J by 6 bases. The CDR3 DNA follows: TGTGCCAGCAGCGTAGAAGCGGGGGGGCCGGGCGAGCAGTACTTC. It translates to CASSVEAGGPGEQYF.

V gene TRBV11-2 combines with J gene TRBJ2-1, with D perhaps TRBD1 (5 bases). The CDR3 runs to 13 residues. V was shortened by 3 bases and J by 4 bases, with 7 bases between the two germline ends. Germline CDR1 and CDR2: SGHAT and FQNNGV. The CDR3 DNA sequence: TGTGCCAGCAGCTTCAACAGGTACAATGAGCAGTTCTTC. Residues: CASSFNRYNEQFF.